The TCR beta chain described here comes from a study of CD8+ T cells in alopecia areata. Study results and caveats: An increase in clonality over normal scalp was evident in lesional scalp, especially alopecia totalis/universalis.

RNA, once extracted, was reverse transcribed into cDNA for use as the sequencing template. The data were produced by immunoSEQ multiplex PCR, yet TCRdb's version contains in-frame clones alone and is incomplete. The sample consists of over 95,000 clones, roughly 41% of them appearing once. The sample holds a few counts of this clone. As yet, its antigen is unknown. Trimming cost V 3 bases and J 7 bases, with 16 bases left between them. The CDR3 is 15 amino acids. CDR1 KGHSH and CDR2 LQKENI come from the germline V gene. The sequenced sample was CD4+ T cells sorted from blood. The chain carries TRBV18 and TRBJ2-4; D is ambiguous. This clonotype was sampled from a human donor with alopecia areata. In DNA form, the CDR3 reads TGTGCCAGCTCACCCAACTCAGGTCCCGGGAACATTCAGTACTTC. Protein sequence: CASSPNSGPGNIQYF.